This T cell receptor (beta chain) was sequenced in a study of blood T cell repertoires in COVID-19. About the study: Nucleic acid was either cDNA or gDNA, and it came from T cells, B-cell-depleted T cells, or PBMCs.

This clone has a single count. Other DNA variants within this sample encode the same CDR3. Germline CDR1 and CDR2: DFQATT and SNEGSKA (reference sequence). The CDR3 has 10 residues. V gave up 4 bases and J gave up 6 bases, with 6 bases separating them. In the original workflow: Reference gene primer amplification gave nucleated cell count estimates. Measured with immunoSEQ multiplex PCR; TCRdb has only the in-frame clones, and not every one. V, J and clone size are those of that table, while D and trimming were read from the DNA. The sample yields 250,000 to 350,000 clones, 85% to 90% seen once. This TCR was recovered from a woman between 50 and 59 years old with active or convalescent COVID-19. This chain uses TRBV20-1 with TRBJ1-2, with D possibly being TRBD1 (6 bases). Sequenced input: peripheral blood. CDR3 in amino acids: CSATGDGYTF. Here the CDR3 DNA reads TGCAGTGCTACAGGGGATGGCTACACCTTC.